The 27 T cell receptor beta chains in this list originate from one sample, sequenced in a study of Ad26.COV2.S vaccination and SARS-CoV-2 variants (dated by TCRdb to the early 2020s). The treatment or condition label for this specimen denotes: around 19 received Ad26.COV2.S at low or high dose, single or two shots; about 5 received placebo; per-sample allocation not given. For vaccine and placebo recipients, repertoires were sequenced using samples collected on day 63 after the first injection. The library was prepared using the immunoSEQ multiplex PCR assay. TCRdb stores this immuneACCESS table with in-frame sequences only. Part of the clones is absent; in the studies checked, under half of the shortfall reflects unresolved V genes, and no reason is known for the rest. In all, the sample holds some 400,000 clones, and around 89% of those were seen once. The top ten clones comprise around 1.8% of the sample.

The sequencing used peripheral blood, collected in a trial of Ad26.COV2.S vaccine versus placebo. These receptors all stem from a person between 18 and 60 years old who received the Ad26.COV2.S COVID-19 vaccine or a placebo.

The CDR3 DNA follows: TGTGCCTGGGCGAGGGGGACAGGCCTATACGAGCAGTACTTC. Translated: CAWARGTGLYEQYF. The chain combines TRBV30 with TRBJ2-7; the match to TRBD1 covers 8 bases. In germline, CDR1 is GTSNPN, CDR2 SVGIG (reference sequence). This CDR3 is 14 amino acids long. The trim removed 5 bases at V and 4 bases at J, leaving 10 bases unmatched.

V usage is TRBV11-3 and J usage is TRBJ2-3; weak D call: TRBD1 (5 bases). The CDR3 extends over 14 amino acids. The V gene's germline CDR1 is SGHNT and CDR2 YENEEA. Trimming stripped 5 bases from V and 5 bases from J, with 14 bases between. CDR3 DNA: TGTGCCAGCAGCCCAGGCAGGGCCGGAGATACGCAGTATTTT. It specifies CASSPGRAGDTQYF.

The chain combines TRBV7-2 with TRBJ2-3; unclear D gene. V shed 5 bases and J shed 5 bases, with 17 bases lying between them. The germline gives CDR1 SGHTA, CDR2 FQGNSA. The CDR3 spans 15 residues. CDR3 nucleotide sequence: TGTGCCAGCAGCCCATGGGGAACCACGAAAGATACGCAGTATTTT. This encodes CASSPWGTTKDTQYF.

The CDR3, as DNA: TGTGCCTGGAGTTTGACAAAATCTGGAAACACCATATATTTT. This translates into CAWSLTKSGNTIYF. This chain joins TRBV30 and TRBJ1-3, with D uncertain. V lost 2 bases and J 1 base, leaving 9 bases between the germline ends. The CDR3 length is 14 residues. From germline, CDR1 is GTSNPN and CDR2 SVGIG (reference sequence). The whole variable domain, filled in from reference TRBV30 and TRBJ1-3, reads SQTIHQWPATLVQPVGSPLSLECTVEGTSNPNLYWYRQAAGRGLQLLFYSVGIGQISSEVPQNLSASRPQDRQFILSSKKLLLSDSGFYLCAWSLTKSGNTIYFGEGSWLTVV.

The gene calls are TRBV27 and TRBJ1-6; no clear D gene. With 3 bases removed from V and 10 bases from J, the gap between germline ends came to 7 bases. CDR1 is MNHEY and CDR2 is SMNVEV in the germline V gene (reference sequence). CDR3 length: 12 residues. The CDR3 spells CASSFGGSPLHF. The CDR3 DNA is TGTGCCAGCAGTTTCGGTGGCTCACCCCTCCACTTT.

The chain uses TRBV7-2 and TRBJ1-4; 10 positions agree with TRBD1. The CDR3 is made up of 15 amino acids. V trimming: 5 bases; J trimming: 7 bases; junction bases outside the gene matches: 7. Germline V gives CDR1 SGHTA, CDR2 FQGNSA. The CDR3 region has the DNA TGTGCCAGCAGCGCGACCGGGACAGGGGTTGAAAAACTGTTTTTT. This encodes CASSATGTGVEKLFF. Full variable domain (missing parts from reference TRBV7-2 and TRBJ1-4): GAGVSQSPSNKVTEKGKDVELRCDPISGHTALYWYRQSLGQGLEFLIYFQGNSAPDKSGLPSDRFSAERTGGSVSTLTIQRTQQEDSAVYLCASSATGTGVEKLFFGSGTQLSVL.

The chain uses TRBV7-8 and TRBJ2-7; TRBD1 might be the D (6 bases). Germline loops: CDR1 SGHVS, CDR2 FQNEAQ. The CDR3 is made up of 14 amino acids. V gave up 5 bases and J gave up 0 bases, with 11 bases separating them. CDR3 sequence: CASSDGTPSYEQYF. CDR3 DNA: TGTGCCAGCAGCGACGGGACACCCTCCTACGAGCAGTACTTC.

The chain has TRBV5-1 and TRBJ2-5, with 8 bases lining up with TRBD2. This CDR3 spans 13 amino acids. Trimming removed 7 bases from V and 4 bases from J; junction bases left unmatched: 6. Germline loops: CDR1 SGHRS, CDR2 YFSETQ. CDR3 nucleotide sequence: TGCGCCAGCTCTACGGGGGGGCGAGAGACCCAGTACTTC. It encodes CASSTGGRETQYF.

V gene TRBV11-2 combines with J gene TRBJ1-4; no definite D call. V lost 4 bases, J lost 6 bases, and 12 bases lay in between. In germline, CDR1 is SGHAT, CDR2 FQNNGV. This CDR3 contains 14 residues. The CDR3 nucleotides are TGTGCCAGCAGCTCGGTAATTCACCATGAAAAACTGTTTTTT. This translates into CASSSVIHHEKLFF.

The CDR3: CASSLVGPSGRGTDTQYF. Here the CDR3 DNA reads TGCGCCAGCAGCTTGGTCGGCCCTAGCGGGAGAGGTACAGATACGCAGTATTTT. The chain employs TRBV5-1 and TRBJ2-3, with 10 bases aligning to TRBD2. Trimming removed 0 bases from V and 3 bases from J; junction bases left unmatched: 10. There are 18 residues in the CDR3. Germline V lookup: CDR1 SGHRS, CDR2 YFSETQ.

The rearrangement links TRBV28 to TRBJ1-4, with D tentatively TRBD1 (5 bases). This CDR3 has 15 amino acids. Germline values: CDR1 MDHEN, CDR2 SYDVKM. With 5 bases removed from V and 5 bases from J, the gap between germline ends came to 15 bases. CDR3 in DNA: TGTGCCAGCAGTCAGGGCATGCAAGAGAATGAAAAACTGTTTTTT. This encodes CASSQGMQENEKLFF. Drawing the rest from reference TRBV28 and TRBJ1-4, the complete variable domain is DVKVTQSSRYLVKRTGEKVFLECVQDMDHENMFWYRQDPGLGLRLIYFSYDVKMKEKGDIPEGYSVSREKKERFSLILESASTNQTSMYLCASSQGMQENEKLFFGSGTQLSVL.

The V and J genes are TRBV4-1 and TRBJ2-3; D gene unclear. The CDR3 covers 14 residues. Germline-derived CDR1 and CDR2 are MGHRA and YSYEKL. V was cut by 2 bases and J by 0 bases, with 6 bases left in between. The CDR3 region has the DNA TGCGCCAGCAGCCAAACAACTAGCACAGATACGCAGTATTTT. It translates to CASSQTTSTDTQYF.

The chain recombines TRBV5-6 with TRBJ2-7; TRBD1 matches 7 bases. The germline CDR1 and CDR2 sequences are SGHDT and YYEEEE. V was clipped by 0 bases and J by 6 bases; unmatched bases: 9. This CDR3 spans 15 amino acids. CDR3 region: CASSLGRQGYSEQYF. CDR3 nucleotides: TGTGCCAGCAGCTTGGGACGACAGGGTTACTCCGAGCAGTACTTC.

This clone appeared a single time. V usage is TRBV13 and J usage is TRBJ2-3, with TRBD2 matching over 14 bases. This CDR3 has 18 amino acids. The J segment lost 3 bases and the V segment lost 4 bases, leaving 9 bases of the junction unmatched. Germline V gene lookup returns CDR1 PRHDT and CDR2 FYEKMQ (reference sequence). In DNA, the CDR3 is TGTGCCAGCAGCTACCGACTAGCGGGAGGGCCCGGGACAGATACGCAGTATTTT. This gives the protein CASSYRLAGGPGTDTQYF. The full variable domain, rest sourced from reference TRBV13 and TRBJ2-3, is AAGVIQSPRHLIKEKRETATLKCYPIPRHDTVYWYQQGPGQDPQFLISFYEKMQSDKGSIPDRFSAQQFSDYHSELNMSSLELGDSALYFCASSYRLAGGPGTDTQYFGPGTRLTVL.

This clone has only one observation. DNA of the CDR3: TGTGCCATCAGCGGTAGCCGGCTAGCGGGAAGGTCCTCCTACAATGAGCAGTTCTTC. Protein: CAISGSRLAGRSSYNEQFF. The chain is built from TRBV10-3 and TRBJ2-1, with 9 nucleotides matching TRBD2. This CDR3 region has 19 residues. The germline gives CDR1 ENHRY, CDR2 SYGVKD. V gave up 6 bases and J gave up 0 bases; unmatched junction bases: 15.

This chain connects TRBV7-5 to TRBJ2-5; the tabulated D call, TRBD1, remains unverified against the DNA. TRBV7-5 is listed as a pseudogene. The CDR3 consists of 15 residues. CDR3 residues: CVRSLVGTGLETQYF. CDR3 coding DNA: TGTGTCAGAAGCTTAGTAGGGACAGGACTAGAGACCCAGTACTTC.

This chain joins TRBV7-3 and TRBJ2-3; D is ambiguous. The CDR3 sequence is 15 residues long. Trimming took off 3 bases at V and 5 bases at J, with 15 bases between the two ends. CDR1 and CDR2 from the germline V gene are SGHTA and FQGTGA. CDR3 in DNA: TGTGCCAGCAGCTTGACATTAAATCCTGAAGATACGCAGTATTTT. Translated: CASSLTLNPEDTQYF. Full variable domain (outside the CDR3, taken from reference TRBV7-3 and TRBJ2-3): GAGVSQTPSNKVTEKGKYVELRCDPISGHTALYWYRQSLGQGPEFLIYFQGTGAADDSGLPNDRFFAVRPEGSVSTLKIQRTERGDSAVYLCASSLTLNPEDTQYFGPGTRLTVL.

Comments on this clone: The same CDR3 also results from other DNA sequences found in this sample. The CDR3 region is CASRLSGSSYEQYF. The CDR3 bases are TGTGCCAGCAGACTTAGCGGGAGCTCCTACGAGCAGTACTTC. The chain recombines TRBV28 with TRBJ2-7, with 9 nucleotides matching TRBD2. Looked up from germline, CDR1 is MDHEN and CDR2 is SYDVKM. The junction had 3 bases not matched to a gene; V was cut back by 6 bases and J by 0 bases. The CDR3 is 14 residues long. The full variable domain, in which reference TRBV28 and TRBJ2-7 provide the parts outside the CDR3, is DVKVTQSSRYLVKRTGEKVFLECVQDMDHENMFWYRQDPGLGLRLIYFSYDVKMKEKGDIPEGYSVSREKKERFSLILESASTNQTSMYLCASRLSGSSYEQYFGPGTRLTVT.

The chain has TRBV10-3 and TRBJ2-1; D gene unclear. V was pared by 10 bases and J by 5 bases, with 6 bases between. This CDR3 has 10 residues. The V gene's germline CDR1 is ENHRY and CDR2 SYGVKD. The CDR3, as DNA: TGTGCCACCTGGGACAATGAGCAGTTCTTC. Translating gives CATWDNEQFF.

CDR3 amino acids: CASSGFQTPLQETQYF. The CDR3, as DNA: TGTGCCAGCAGCGGCTTCCAGACCCCACTCCAAGAGACCCAGTACTTC. The chain joins TRBV7-6 to TRBJ2-5; D ambiguous. Trimming shortened V by 5 bases and J by 1 base, and 17 bases separated the two germline ends. The length of the CDR3 is 16 residues. Germline CDR1 SGHVS, CDR2 FNYEAQ.

V gene TRBV10-3 combines with J gene TRBJ2-7; a possible D gene is TRBD1 (6 bases). The germline V gene has CDR1 ENHRY and CDR2 SYGVKD. This CDR3 has 18 residues. Trimming removed 6 bases at V and 5 bases at J, with 29 bases between. CDR3 DNA: TGTGCCATCAGGGGGGTACAGGGATTATCAGGGATTGTCGACGAGCAGTACTTC. Translation gives CAIRGVQGLSGIVDEQYF.

This chain joins TRBV19 and TRBJ1-1; a weak D match, TRBD1 (6 bases). Germline CDR1 reads LNHDA; CDR2 reads SQIVND (reference sequence). The length of the CDR3 is 15 residues. The germline V and J ends were trimmed by 0 bases and 3 bases, with 11 bases remaining between them. The CDR3 loop reads CASSIDPGEDTEAFF. CDR3 sequence (DNA): TGTGCCAGTAGTATAGATCCAGGGGAGGACACTGAAGCTTTCTTT.

The rearrangement links TRBV6-5 to TRBJ1-3; 9 bases line up with TRBD1. With 2 bases clipped from V and 3 bases from J, the junction kept 5 bases outside the gene matches. This CDR3 has 16 residues. CDR1 and CDR2 (germline): MNHEY, SVGAGI. CDR3 amino acids: CASSYPSDRGGNTIYF. CDR3 nucleotide sequence: TGTGCCAGCAGTTACCCCTCGGACAGGGGTGGAAACACCATATATTTT.

This CDR3 reads CASSLGADQYEQYF. Here the CDR3 DNA reads TGTGCCAGCAGCTTGGGGGCGGACCAATACGAGCAGTACTTC. This chain connects TRBV5-6 to TRBJ2-7, with D uncertain. From germline, CDR1 is SGHDT and CDR2 YYEEEE. This CDR3 has 14 residues. The germline V and J ends were trimmed by 0 bases and 4 bases, with 11 bases remaining between them.

CDR3 nucleotide sequence: TGTGCTAGTGGTTCCGGGGTATTCACTGAAGCTTTCTTT. Protein product: CASGSGVFTEAFF. This rearrangement joins TRBV12-5 to TRBJ1-1; D is undetermined. Trimming cost V 4 bases and J 4 bases, with 10 bases left between them. The CDR3 extends over 13 amino acids. The germline gives CDR1 LGHNT, CDR2 FRNRAP. Combining the CDR3 with reference TRBV12-5 and TRBJ1-1 gives the whole variable domain DARVTQTPRHKVTEMGQEVTMRCQPILGHNTVFWYRQTMMQGLELLAYFRNRAPLDDSGMPKDRFSAEMPDATLATLKIQPSEPRDSAVYFCASGSGVFTEAFFGQGTRLTVV.

V usage is TRBV23-1 and J usage is TRBJ2-1; the D is unclear. TRBV23-1 is labeled an ORF, and its function is uncertain. This CDR3 comprises 14 residues. Trimming shortened V by 0 bases and J by 6 bases, and 9 bases separated the two germline ends. The CDR3 loop is CASSQSGRGNEQFF. CDR3 bases: TGCGCCAGCAGTCAATCGGGCAGAGGCAATGAGCAGTTCTTC.

This chain uses TRBV27 with TRBJ1-2; D is unresolved. From germline, CDR1 is MNHEY and CDR2 SMNVEV (reference sequence). The CDR3 loop spans 14 amino acids. V was cut by 2 bases and J by 8 bases, with 15 bases left in between. The chain's CDR3 is CASSLIPARGGYTF. Written as DNA, the CDR3 is TGTGCCAGCAGTTTAATCCCGGCCCGAGGGGGCTACACCTTC.